The present T cell receptor beta chain was sequenced within a study of T cells in women clearing cervical HPV infection. Overall study context: Women with histologically confirmed HPV16-related CIN3 or worse, 2 with invasive cancer, served as cases. Control women cleared a single incident HPV16 infection within 12 months.

Profiled with immunoSEQ multiplex PCR; TCRdb holds only in-frame clones, not every one. In all, the sample yields roughly 37,000 clones. The CDR3 spans 14 residues. Germline V gives CDR1 MDHEN, CDR2 SYDVKM. Germline trimming cut 8 bases from V and 5 bases from J; bases unmatched to any gene: 7. With respect to this clone: The read gets to within 3 residues of the CDR3 end, and the germline J gene fills in the rest.

The chain couples TRBV28 to TRBJ2-5; the match to TRBD1 covers 11 bases. The specimen sequenced was blood buffy coat. The receptor was isolated from a woman aged 18 to 69 with a cervical HPV16 infection that either progressed to CIN3+ or cleared (not recorded which). This CDR3 reads CASLPWTGGETQYF. The sequenced CDR3 bases are TGTGCCAGCTTACCATGGACAGGGGGCGAGACC.